Below, one TCR beta chain is given with its context. What it recognizes is unknown. The sample belongs to a study of CD8 T cells in ankylosing spondylitis. Overall study results and limits: Blood from ankylosing spondylitis patients appeared to carry a characteristic roughly 8-variant TCR beta motif.

The germline V gene encodes CDR1 SGHDN and CDR2 FVKESK. The CDR3 is 14 amino acids. The V and J ends lost 1 base and 8 bases, in that order; junction bases with no gene match: 6. In TCRdb, the 5' RACE reads were re-called with MiXCR into one record per CDR3 protein. Among 700,000 or so distinct CDR3 sequences, 15% to 20% were seen once, and the ten largest hold around 20%. This chain uses TRBV14 with TRBJ2-3, with 7 bases aligning to TRBD1. The sequenced sample consisted of blood, either unsorted or a sorted T cell fraction (not recorded which). This receptor was identified in a male donor with ankylosing spondylitis. The CDR3 sequence is CASSQVGGVGTQYF. The CDR3 region has the DNA TGTGCCAGCAGCCAAGTAGGGGGCGTAGGTACGCAGTATTTT.